A selection of T cell receptor beta chains follows, all from one sample in a study of blood T cells in healthy people across ages. Via MiXCR, TCRdb re-called the 5' RACE reads, giving one row per CDR3 protein. The sample lists hundreds of thousands of distinct CDR3 sequences; approximately 25% were seen once. The same sample was also studied in work on T cells of mothers and their children.

The material sequenced was blood. These receptors all come from a boy aged 5-17 years in good health. The CDR3 runs from the conserved cysteine through the conserved F or W. The D gene is left open where the match is weak. The size entry is marked missing in some rows and otherwise reads once, few, many or a size class.

v_gene	j_gene	d_gene	abundance	CDR3aa	CDR3nt
TRBV6-2/TRBV6-3	TRBJ2-1	TRBD2	-	CASSSPTTSGNEQFF	TGTGCCAGCAGTTCCCCAACGACTAGCGGAAATGAGCAGTTCTTC
TRBV7-3	TRBJ2-5	-	many	CASSKGPDGTQYF	TGTGCCAGCAGTAAAGGACCTGATGGGACCCAGTACTTC
TRBV5-5	TRBJ2-2	TRBD2	few	CASSLLGTNGGELFF	TGTGCCAGCAGCTTATTAGGGACTAACGGCGGGGAGCTGTTTTTT
TRBV6-2/TRBV6-3	TRBJ2-7	TRBD1	-	CATQEQGGYEQYF	TGTGCCACCCAAGAACAGGGGGGCTACGAGCAGTACTTC
TRBV7-8	TRBJ1-2	-	few	CASSPRGSFYGYTF	TGTGCCAGCAGCCCGCGGGGCAGCTTCTATGGCTACACCTTC
TRBV20-1	TRBJ1-4	-	few	CSARDLGGAFEKLFF	TGCAGTGCTAGAGATCTCGGGGGGGCTTTTGAAAAACTGTTTTTT
TRBV4-3	TRBJ1-2	-	few	CASSQRRRASGYTF	TGCGCCAGCAGCCAACGCCGCAGGGCATCTGGCTACACCTTC
TRBV29-1	TRBJ2-1	TRBD1	few	CSADTGVTNNEQFF	TGCAGCGCCGACACAGGGGTAACGAACAATGAGCAGTTCTTC
TRBV11-2	TRBJ2-3	-	-	CASSLDRPGQYF	TGTGCCAGCAGCTTAGATCGTCCGGGGCAGTATTTT
TRBV27	TRBJ1-1	-	-	CASSLSAGSDTEAFF	TGTGCCAGCAGTTTATCGGCGGGGAGCGACACTGAAGCTTTCTTT
TRBV29-1	TRBJ1-5	TRBD1	-	CSVEGQGINQPQHF	TGCAGCGTTGAGGGACAGGGTATCAATCAGCCCCAGCATTTT
TRBV7-2	TRBJ1-5	-	-	CASSRGLSSSGQPQHF	TGTGCCAGCAGCCGAGGTTTGTCCTCGAGCGGTCAGCCCCAGCATTTT
TRBV4-2	TRBJ2-7	-	few	CASSHWKGRSSYEQYF	TGTGCCAGCAGCCACTGGAAGGGCCGTAGCTCCTACGAGCAGTACTTC
TRBV16	TRBJ1-6	TRBD1	few	CASSRSDRGRNSPLHF	TGTGCCAGCAGCCGCTCGGACAGGGGGCGTAATTCACCCCTCCACTTT
TRBV7-3	TRBJ1-1	-	-	CASSWNRNTEAFF	TGTGCCAGCAGCTGGAACAGGAACACTGAAGCTTTCTTT
TRBV4-3	TRBJ2-1	TRBD2	few	CASSQQPSGNNEQFF	TGCGCCAGCAGCCAACAGCCTAGCGGGAATAATGAGCAGTTCTTC
TRBV29-1	TRBJ2-1	-	-	CSVEPGSYNEQFF	TGCAGCGTTGAGCCAGGATCCTACAATGAGCAGTTCTTC
TRBV6-5	TRBJ1-1	TRBD1	-	CASSYGTGVNTEAFF	TGTGCCAGCAGTTACGGGACAGGGGTGAACACTGAAGCTTTCTTT
TRBV6-6	TRBJ2-7	-	few	CASTRSQGYEQYF	TGTGCCAGCACGCGGTCACAAGGGTACGAGCAGTACTTC
TRBV7-2	TRBJ1-5	TRBD1	-	CASSSYRGRDQPQHF	TGTGCCAGCAGCTCCTACAGGGGGCGGGATCAGCCCCAGCATTTT
TRBV20-1	TRBJ2-5	TRBD2	-	CSARLAGGKETQYF	TGCAGTGCACGACTAGCGGGGGGGAAAGAGACCCAGTACTTC
TRBV7-2	TRBJ2-1	-	-	CASSLTGRSLNEQFF	TGTGCCAGCAGCTTAACAGGGCGGAGCCTCAATGAGCAGTTCTTC
TRBV11-2	TRBJ2-7	TRBD2	-	CASSFPSGGYEQYF	TGTGCCAGCAGCTTTCCTAGCGGGGGTTACGAGCAGTACTTC
TRBV7-3	TRBJ2-6	TRBD1	-	CASSGTEYSGANVLTF	TGTGCCAGCAGCGGGACAGAGTACTCTGGGGCCAACGTCCTGACTTTC
TRBV19	TRBJ1-2	-	-	CASSIYRGGNYGYTF	TGTGCCAGTAGTATTTATCGTGGGGGAAACTATGGCTACACCTTC
TRBV12-3/TRBV12-4	TRBJ2-5	-	-	CASSFDRGTNIQETQYF	TGTGCCAGCAGTTTTGATAGGGGAACGAATATACAAGAGACCCAGTACTTC
TRBV7-9	TRBJ1-1	TRBD1	few	CASSPRTGGSEASF	TGTGCCAGCAGCCCGCGGACAGGGGGCTCTGAAGCTTCCTTT
TRBV7-2	TRBJ2-3	-	-	CASSLYLDTQYF	TGTGCCAGCAGCTTATACCTAGATACGCAGTATTTT
TRBV20-1	TRBJ1-2	-	-	CSAGGQRNAYGYTF	TGCAGTGCCGGGGGGCAGCGTAACGCCTATGGCTACACCTTC
TRBV7-3	TRBJ2-1	TRBD2	-	CASSFSREGEQFF	TGTGCCAGCAGCTTTTCACGGGAGGGTGAGCAGTTCTTC
TRBV5-1	TRBJ2-7	TRBD1	few	CASSYSQGASSYEQYF	TGCGCCAGCAGCTACTCCCAGGGGGCCAGCTCCTACGAGCAGTACTTC
TRBV21-1	TRBJ2-4	-	-	CASSRPTGLPTLAKNIQYF	TGTGCCAGCAGCCGGCCTACAGGACTACCGACCCTAGCCAAAAACATTCAGTACTTC
TRBV20-1	TRBJ2-7	-	few	CSASPAGRTEQYF	TGCAGTGCTAGCCCGGCGGGGCGGACCGAGCAGTACTTC
TRBV24-1	TRBJ2-7	TRBD2	few	CATSDWAPEETSGRVGYEQYF	TGTGCCACCAGTGATTGGGCCCCCGAGGAGACTAGCGGGAGAGTGGGCTACGAGCAGTACTTC
TRBV19	TRBJ1-1	-	-	CASSYLGDTEAFF	TGTGCCAGTAGCTACCTGGGGGACACTGAAGCTTTCTTT
TRBV15	TRBJ2-4	TRBD1	many	CATSRDKGTGVDIQYF	TGTGCCACCAGCAGAGATAAGGGGACAGGGGTGGACATTCAGTACTTC
TRBV7-2	TRBJ2-1	TRBD2	-	CASSPRILAGAYNEQFF	TGTGCCAGCAGCCCACGGATACTAGCGGGGGCATACAATGAGCAGTTCTTC
TRBV14	TRBJ2-7	-	-	CASSRWGENEQYF	TGTGCCAGCAGCCGCTGGGGGGAGAACGAGCAGTACTTC
TRBV6-1	TRBJ2-1	TRBD2	few	CASSGVAGPNEQFF	TGTGCCAGCAGTGGGGTAGCGGGGCCAAATGAGCAGTTCTTC
TRBV25-1	TRBJ2-2	TRBD2	many	CASSERLAGATGELFF	TGTGCCAGCAGTGAACGACTAGCGGGAGCAACCGGGGAGCTGTTTTTT
TRBV24-1	TRBJ1-1	-	once	CATSLSGKAFF	TGTGCCACCAGTTTATCAGGAAAAGCTTTCTTT
TRBV5-1	TRBJ2-6	TRBD1	-	CASSMGQSGANVLTF	TGCGCCAGCAGCATGGGACAGAGTGGGGCCAACGTCCTGACTTTC
TRBV20-1	TRBJ2-4	TRBD2	-	CSAREGLAGVLAKNIQYF	TGCAGTGCTAGAGAAGGGCTAGCGGGGGTCCTAGCCAAAAACATTCAGTACTTC
TRBV6-2/TRBV6-3	TRBJ2-1	-	few	CASSYFLAPDNEQFF	TGTGCCAGCAGTTACTTTCTAGCGCCCGACAATGAGCAGTTCTTC
TRBV28	TRBJ2-5	-	few	CASNTPVEQYF	TGTGCCAGCAATACCCCCGTTGAGCAGTACTTC
TRBV4-3	TRBJ1-3	TRBD1	-	CASSPTGQGAWAGNTIYF	TGCGCCAGCAGCCCGACGGGTCAGGGGGCTTGGGCTGGAAACACCATATATTTT
TRBV24-1	TRBJ2-7	-	-	CATSERGYEQYF	TGTGCCACCAGTGAGAGGGGATACGAGCAGTACTTC
TRBV2	TRBJ1-4	-	-	CASSEAPNEKLFF	TGTGCCAGCAGTGAAGCTCCTAATGAAAAACTGTTTTTT
TRBV3-1	TRBJ2-5	TRBD1	-	CASSQAGGEEETQYF	TGTGCCAGCAGTCAAGCAGGGGGCGAGGAAGAGACCCAGTACTTC
TRBV7-6	TRBJ2-1	TRBD2	few	CASSSNLGSRRSSGGEQFF	TGTGCCAGCAGCTCAAATTTGGGCTCTCGGCGCTCTAGCGGGGGTGAGCAGTTCTTC
TRBV20-1	TRBJ1-1	TRBD1	-	CSARLDRGLNTEAFF	TGCAGTGCTAGGTTGGACAGGGGCCTGAACACTGAAGCTTTCTTT